This T cell receptor (beta chain) was profiled in a study of blood T cell repertoires in COVID-19. About the research overall: The samples span acute and convalescent COVID-19 from the United States, Italy and Spain.

Methods used by the authors: Estimated nucleated cell counts came from reference gene primer amplification. TCRdb keeps only in-frame clones here, not all; method: immunoSEQ multiplex PCR. The DNA gave D and trimming, while V, J and clone size come from that table. The sample consists of about 180,000 clones, roughly four fifths of them appearing once. It was during active infection that Seattle patients were enrolled and then longitudinally followed. Sequences were obtained from peripheral blood. The source of this sequence is a woman aged 70 to 79 with COVID-19, enrolled during active disease.

This CDR3 is CASSVAGTSGYNEQFF. CDR3 in DNA: TGTGCCAGCAGCGTAGCCGGGACTAGCGGATACAATGAGCAGTTCTTC. The chain links TRBV9 to TRBJ2-1; 11 bases map to TRBD2. Germline values: CDR1 SGDLS, CDR2 YYNGEE. This CDR3 has 16 residues. Trimming cost V 0 bases and J 4 bases; bases outside gene matches: 3.